This TCR beta chain was recorded in a study of T cell responses to AZD1222 COVID-19 vaccine. Overall study findings and caveats: A mostly white British donor set with more females was recruited, and clonal diversity was possibly underestimated.

Regarding this clone: No antigen is known for it.

V gave up 5 bases and J gave up 1 base, with 11 bases separating them. The CDR3 is 15 residues long. Germline CDR1 is LNHDA and CDR2 is SQIVND (reference sequence). Only in-frame clones appear in the TCRdb table, and some are missing; sequencing was by immunoSEQ multiplex PCR. The sample has about 120,000 clones; 80% to 90% are singletons. This chain uses TRBV19 with TRBJ2-2; TRBD2 might be the D (6 bases). The material sequenced was peripheral blood, taken 28 days after the second AZD1222 dose. The receptor's source is an adult who received the AZD1222 COVID-19 vaccine. The CDR3 loop is CASSLGGLNTGELFF. DNA for the CDR3: TGTGCCAGTAGTCTGGGGGGACTGAACACCGGGGAGCTGTTTTTT. Using reference TRBV19 and TRBJ2-2 for the parts outside the CDR3, the full variable domain is DGGITQSPKYLFRKEGQNVTLSCEQNLNHDAMYWYRQDPGQGLRLIYYSQIVNDFQKGDIAEGYSVSREKKESFPLTVTSAQKNPTAFYLCASSLGGLNTGELFFGEGSRLTVL.